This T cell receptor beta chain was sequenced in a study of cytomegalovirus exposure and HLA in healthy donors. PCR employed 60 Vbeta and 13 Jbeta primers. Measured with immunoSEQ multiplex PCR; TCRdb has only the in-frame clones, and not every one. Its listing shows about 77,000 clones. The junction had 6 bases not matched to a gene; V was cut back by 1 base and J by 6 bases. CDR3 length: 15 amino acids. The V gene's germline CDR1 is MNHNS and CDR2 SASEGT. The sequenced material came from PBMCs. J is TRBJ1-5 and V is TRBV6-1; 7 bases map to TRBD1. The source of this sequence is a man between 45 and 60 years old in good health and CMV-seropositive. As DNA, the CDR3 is TGTGCCAGCAGTGAAGTTCGACAGGGCCCTCAGCCCCAGCATTTT. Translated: CASSEVRQGPQPQHF.